This T cell receptor (beta chain) is from a study of shared clonotypes between healthy human individuals. Regarding the study as a whole: The naive CD4 repertoires of a few donors were compared, and about 5% of clonotypes were shared.

About this clone itself: What it binds is not known.

The V end was cut by 3 bases, the J end by 1 base, with 13 bases between. Germline V lookup: CDR1 SGHVS, CDR2 FQNEAQ. The CDR3 is made up of 16 amino acids. Investigators divided CD4+ cells into CD45RA+ naive and CD45RA-negative memory subsets. DNA at about 210 ng, 25,000 to 35,000 T cell genomes, went into sorted-subset replicate PCRs. The data were produced by immunoSEQ multiplex PCR, yet TCRdb's version contains in-frame clones alone and is incomplete. Of about 2.4 million clones in the sample, 93% were seen once. The material sequenced was naive CD4+ T cells from PBMCs. Described subset: CD45RA+ positively selected. The V call is TRBV7-8, the J call TRBJ1-3; D remains ambiguous. This TCR derives from a man aged 18-30 years in good health. Some clones in this sample may be carry-over from other donors' samples. As DNA, the CDR3 is TGTGCCAGCAGCTTTTGGCTCGTTAGTTCTGGAAACACCATATATTTT. Encoded protein: CASSFWLVSSGNTIYF. Full variable domain (outside the CDR3, taken from reference TRBV7-8 and TRBJ1-3): GAGVSQSPRYKVAKRGQDVALRCDPISGHVSLFWYQQALGQGPEFLTYFQNEAQLDKSGLPSDRFFAERPEGSVSTLKIQRTQQEDSAVYLCASSFWLVSSGNTIYFGEGSWLTVV.